This TCR beta chain is from a study of cytomegalovirus exposure and HLA in healthy donors (dated by TCRdb to 2016 to 2017). Study-level background: According to an earlier analysis of a few hundred of the donors, some 170 million T cells yielded 90 million to 130 million unique TCR beta sequences and about 280 Gb of sequence data. An early release that covered some 640 HLA-typed donors contained approximately 290 gigabases of sequencing data and tens of millions of unique TCR sequences. Of the approximately 400 genotyped donors, 65% to 90% fell in the genetic ancestry cluster associated with self-reported Caucasian donors. The study was designed to test whether signatures of past pathogen exposure could be identified by cataloging public T cell receptors. Using immunosequencing, the study profiled T cell repertoires from roughly 650 subjects and related those repertoires to cytomegalovirus serostatus. Along with the approximately 700-subject first cohort, a separate validation cohort of some 130 different subjects was used. To predict cytomegalovirus infection status, the study combined high-throughput TCR immunosequencing, statistical association of individual TCRs with disease status, and machine learning. To study patterns of TCR occurrence, a later analysis re-analyzed previously published TCR beta repertoires from 500 to 850 donors and added high-resolution HLA genotyping. Rather than drawing on any new phenotypic data, the later analysis identified candidate immune exposures from TCR beta sequences and the way those sequences occurred across donors. To decide whether each TCR beta V gene segment behaved as functional or pseudogenic, an earlier analysis of 587 of the donors relied on high-throughput TCR beta sequencing. Donor age, sex, ethnicity and CMV serostatus were compiled together with the repertoire data. A later genetic analysis took genome-wide SNP genotypes for about three fifths of the roughly 700 donors and used that subset as a discovery cohort. All discovery cohort repertoires had been generated using a single sequencing platform. Both class I and class II loci were covered by HLA typing, at four-digit resolution. Typing coverage varied by locus: roughly 629-640 donors for A, B, C, DRB1 and DQB1; some 520 for DQA1; more than 600 for DPA1; 450 to 480 for DPB1. Several DR-DQ haplotypes were handled as single units for association and clustering because linkage in the cohort was strong. Among about 410 genotyped donors of the cohort, an average of about 240,000 unique TCR beta nucleotide sequences was sequenced per donor, of which 15% to 20% were non-productive. The paper's findings and limits, for the study overall: The study listed 164 TCR beta chains as associated with cytomegalovirus. A cluster of highly shared sequence variants was judged likely to be a technical artifact of the sequencing pipeline. In a later analysis, several top co-occurrence clusters were reported to appear linked to parvovirus B19, influenza, CMV and Epstein-Barr virus. Linkage disequilibrium might explain the correlated functional status among segregating V segments, but an unknown experimental factor could not be ruled out. Compared with the approximately 710-donor mean, donors in an Asian-associated ancestry cluster had fewer N-insertions in productive TCRs, according to a later genetic analysis. According to a later analysis, most CMV-associated TCR beta chains appeared to be HLA-restricted, and the HLA associations seemed to be driven largely by CMV exposure. In a later analysis, TCR association rates were found to vary across HLA loci, with the most associated TCRs seen for DRB1 alleles and the fewest for HLA-C alleles. The authors suggested that the approach could potentially be extended to other disease states and immunological phenotypes. Roughly uniform sequencing depth across donors was assumed in presence/absence analyses, although this assumption may not hold. A few of the identified cytomegalovirus-associated TCR beta chains were confirmed in vitro to be specific for cytomegalovirus antigens. In an earlier analysis of about 600 of the donors, most TCR beta V segments appeared in productive rearrangements about 87% or about 30% of the time, broadly matching IMGT annotations. Most TCR sequences were observed very rarely across donors, whereas some public TCRs were present in many individuals. Strong co-occurrence of HLA alleles, especially DR and DQ, made assigning TCR associations to individual alleles difficult. In both the original and validation cohorts, the classifier was reported to diagnose cytomegalovirus status with high specificity and sensitivity. A further reported finding was that TCR beta sequences accurately predicted the HLA-A and HLA-B alleles for most subjects in the first cohort. A later analysis found that HLA-associated TCR beta chains were more clonally expanded and had lower generation probabilities than equally common non-associated chains. The 87-base-pair reads could not distinguish some IMGT-functional V segments, including TRBV6-2 and TRBV6-3, so those segments were excluded. A later genetic analysis associated a missense DCLRE1C variant with V-gene and J-gene trimming of TCR beta chains, and an independent cohort replicated the association. A later analysis associated 17,000 or so TCR beta sequences with specific HLA alleles at a false discovery rate of 0.05. CMV serostatus was the only immune exposure information available for the cohort. The earlier analysis of 587 of the donors excluded around 17 rarely observed V segments, including chromosome 9 orphons, because counts were too low. Because HLA typing was missing for some donors at each locus, association tests included only the typed subset. Only TCR beta chains were sequenced in this cohort, and the absence of alpha or paired-chain data limited detectable features.

In total, around 600 healthy bone marrow donors made up the cohort. At the time of sampling, every cohort member was nominally healthy, though immune exposures that went unrecorded were likely present. The donor tested CMV seronegative and was one of the 352 seronegative cohort members. Each donor provided a peripheral blood sample, and peripheral blood mononuclear cells were used for TCR beta sequencing. The Qiagen DNeasy Blood Extraction Kit was used to extract genomic DNA from the blood cell samples. The germline V end is reduced by 4 bases and the J end by 7 bases; junction bases left unmatched: 9. From the germline V gene, CDR1 is MNHEY and CDR2 is SVGAGI. The CDR3 goes from the cysteine to the phenylalanine over 15 residues. The kept DNA is CDR3 alone, 45 bases in frame from the first base. Notes on this clone: What antigen it recognizes has not been identified. Base qualities are not recorded, but no much larger clone differs from it by a single base.

The protocol used for the library was the immunoSEQ multiplex PCR assay. For the multiplex PCR, a mixture combining 60 forward primers for TCR Vbeta segments and 13 reverse primers for TCR Jbeta segments was used. Amplification of the CDR3 region of rearranged TCR beta genes was performed with a multiplex PCR assay on genomic DNA. The Illumina HiSeq System was used to sequence the amplified TCR beta libraries as 87-base-pair reads. Under the source paper's analysis protocol: A later analysis counted approximately 76 million unique TCR beta chains across the 550 to 750 repertoires, and 9 million to 14 million of these chains were shared by at least two donors. Raw reads were error-corrected and collapsed into unique sequences with a nearest-neighbor algorithm that merged closely related sequences to remove PCR and sequencing errors. Alignment of CDR3 sequences to IMGT reference sequences was used to assign V, D and J gene segments. Each retained sequence needed at least a six-nucleotide match to both a V gene segment and a J gene segment. Rearrangements were classified as productive when the CDR3 lacked stop codons and remained in frame with V and J, and all other rearrangements were classified as non-productive. CDR3 was defined according to IMGT convention as the region running from the second conserved V-encoded cysteine to the conserved J-encoded phenylalanine. The earlier analysis of 587 of the donors excluded any sequence lacking an unambiguous match to a single V gene segment. An earlier analysis of about 590 of the donors classified V segments as functional when productive rearrangements were above 56.7% and as segregating when the standard deviation between donors was above 5%. A statistical classification framework was built for diagnosing cytomegalovirus status from the catalog of TCR beta chain sequences. V and J gene assignment, in a later analysis, came from comparing TCR nucleotide sequences with IMGT/GENE-DB human TR gene sequences. In a later analysis, CDR3 sequences and most-parsimonious VDJ recombination scenarios were assigned using the TCRdist pipeline. In a later analysis, each TCR beta chain was defined by its CDR3 amino acid sequence together with its V-gene family, and reads lacking a unique V-gene family were excluded. To address suspected cross-contamination and a sequencing artifact, a later analysis removed roughly 580 highly shared, low-generation-probability nucleotide sequences. For each public chain, a later analysis derived a clonal expansion index from normalized ranks of inferred template counts within each repertoire. In a later analysis, generation probabilities were computed with a VDJ recombination model fitted to out-of-frame rearrangements, and the resulting probabilities were checked against IGoR. Hypergeometric tests were used in a later analysis to score TCR-TCR, TCR-HLA and TCR-CMV co-occurrence, with a repertoire-size bias correction applied to the TCR pairs. In a later analysis, false discovery rates were estimated by permuting HLA or CMV assignments 20 times. A later analysis grouped co-occurring TCRs with DBSCAN, adding TCRdist sequence similarity when clustering within HLA-allele-positive subsets. For co-occurrence clustering, repertoires with fewer than 30,000 or more than 120,000 public chains were excluded, along with a handful of repertoires with anomalous nucleotide sharing. Held by TCRdb, this immuneACCESS table contains in-frame sequences only and omits some clones. Under half of the omission traces to an unresolved V gene where checked; the cause of the rest is unknown. V and J calls and clone size are copied from that table; D and trimming were computed from the DNA. Counted in this sample were about 170,000 clones; roughly 60% of them appeared once. The ten largest clones capture around 2.9% of the sample.

The clonotype originates from a man aged 40-49 years in good health and CMV-seronegative. Sequenced input: PBMCs. This sequence uses TRBV6-5 and TRBJ1-4; the central 7 bases match TRBD1. The bases are TGTGCCAGCAGTTGGAACAGGGGTAGCCCTGAAAAACTGTTTTTT. The encoded protein is CASSWNRGSPEKLFF.